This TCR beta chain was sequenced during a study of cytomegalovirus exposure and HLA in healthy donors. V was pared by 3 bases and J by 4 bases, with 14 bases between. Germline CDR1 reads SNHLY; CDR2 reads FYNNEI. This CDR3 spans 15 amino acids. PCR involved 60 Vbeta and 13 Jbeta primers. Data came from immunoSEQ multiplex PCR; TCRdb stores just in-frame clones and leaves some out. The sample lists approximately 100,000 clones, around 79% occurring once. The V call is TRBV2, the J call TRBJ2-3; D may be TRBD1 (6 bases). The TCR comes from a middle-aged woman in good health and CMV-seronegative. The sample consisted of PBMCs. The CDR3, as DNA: TGTGCCAGCAGTGAGATTAACAGGGCCGCAGATACGCAGTATTTT. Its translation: CASSEINRAADTQYF.